The 20 T cell receptor beta chains in this list originate from one sample, sequenced in a study of cytomegalovirus exposure and HLA in healthy donors (dated by TCRdb to 2017 to 2019). Receptors were amplified or captured by the immunoSEQ multiplex PCR assay. Held by TCRdb, this immuneACCESS table contains in-frame sequences only and omits some clones. Under half of the omission traces to an unresolved V gene where checked; the cause of the rest is unknown. Within this sample are 150,000 to 200,000 clones, with about 85% of them counted one time only. Together, the top ten hold more than 15% of the sample. The sample was PBMCs. All receptors derive from a man between 18 and 29 years old in good health and CMV-seropositive.

The chain employs TRBV4-1 and TRBJ2-1; TRBD2 agrees at 13 bases. Trimming at V came to 1 base and at J to 3 bases, leaving 6 bases not matched to a gene. Germline lookup yields CDR1 MGHRA and CDR2 YSYEKL. CDR3 length equals 18 residues. CDR3: CASSQGGLAGPLYNEQFF. As DNA, the CDR3 is TGCGCCAGCAGCCAAGGGGGACTAGCGGGACCCCTCTACAATGAGCAGTTCTTC.

V gene TRBV18 combines with J gene TRBJ2-7; 7 nucleotides agree with TRBD2. V trimming: 2 bases; J trimming: 4 bases; junction bases outside the gene matches: 5. CDR1 KGHSH and CDR2 LQKENI come from the germline V gene. The CDR3 runs 14 residues. CDR3 protein: CASSPFREVYEQYF. DNA of the CDR3: TGTGCCAGCTCACCATTCCGGGAGGTGTACGAGCAGTACTTC.

This sequence joins TRBV6-5 and TRBJ2-3; TRBD2 matches at 7 bases. V was pared by 0 bases and J by 3 bases, with 6 bases of the junction left unmatched. Germline V gives CDR1 MNHEY, CDR2 SVGAGI. This CDR3 contains 16 residues. CDR3 sequence (DNA): TGTGCCAGCAGTTACTCGTTTTGGGGGGGGACAGATACGCAGTATTTT. This translates into CASSYSFWGGTDTQYF.

The chain carries TRBV6-1 and TRBJ2-3, with 10 positions matching TRBD2. The CDR3 has 15 amino acids. Germline V CDR1 and CDR2: MNHNS, SASEGT. The trim removed 4 bases at V and 4 bases at J, leaving 5 bases unmatched. Here the CDR3 reads CASSGLAGVADTQYF. As DNA, the CDR3 is TGTGCCAGCAGTGGGCTAGCGGGGGTGGCAGATACGCAGTATTTT.

The chain combines TRBV23-1 with TRBJ2-2; D is unclear. TRBV23-1 is noted as an ORF with a role that remains uncertain. This CDR3 region has 10 residues. The germline V and J ends were trimmed by 9 bases and 7 bases, with 6 bases remaining between them. Written as DNA, the CDR3 is TGCGCCAGAGAGCGCGGGGAGCTGTTTTTT. It is translated as CARERGELFF.

This clone was observed a single time. The chain carries TRBV30 and TRBJ2-5; D is uncertain. V lost 5 bases, J lost 2 bases, and 12 bases lay in between. This CDR3 is built from 13 residues. The germline V gene encodes CDR1 GTSNPN and CDR2 SVGIG (reference sequence). CDR3 residues: CAWCPTYQETQYF. For the CDR3, the DNA is TGTGCCTGGTGCCCTACGTATCAAGAGACCCAGTACTTC. Supplemented by reference TRBV30 and TRBJ2-5, the full variable domain reads SQTIHQWPATLVQPVGSPLSLECTVEGTSNPNLYWYRQAAGRGLQLLFYSVGIGQISSEVPQNLSASRPQDRQFILSSKKLLLSDSGFYLCAWCPTYQETQYFGPGTRLLVL.

V is TRBV20-1 and J is TRBJ1-1; D is unclear. The CDR3 is 11 residues long. The V end lost 3 bases, the J end lost 2 bases, and 4 bases lay between the germline ends. CDR1 and CDR2 (germline): DFQATT, SNEGSKA (reference sequence). The CDR3 nucleotides are TGCAGTGCTAGGGCTAACACTGAAGCTTTCTTT. As protein: CSARANTEAFF.

The V and J genes are TRBV7-8 and TRBJ1-5; D call uncertain. Germline CDR1 SGHVS, CDR2 FQNEAQ. There are 15 residues in the CDR3. Trimming stripped 5 bases from V and 6 bases from J, with 17 bases between. The CDR3 DNA reads TGTGCCAGCAGCCGTGGGAGTTCCTCGGGTCAGCCCCAGCATTTT. Residues: CASSRGSSSGQPQHF.

This rearrangement joins TRBV5-1 to TRBJ1-2; 7 bases are shared with TRBD1. After removal of 4 bases from V and 6 bases from J, the junction contained 9 bases not matched to a gene. From germline, CDR1 is SGHRS and CDR2 YFSETQ. The CDR3 is 14 residues long. In DNA, the CDR3 is TGCGCCAGCAGCACGGGGACAGCGGGAGATGGCTACACCTTC. This codes for CASSTGTAGDGYTF.

The gene calls are TRBV4-1 and TRBJ2-7, with TRBD2 matching over 7 bases. This CDR3 is 13 amino acids long. Germline CDR1 and CDR2: MGHRA and YSYEKL. J was trimmed by 3 bases and V by 4 bases; bases with no gene match: 3. The CDR3 nucleotides read TGCGCCAGCAGCCCTGCGGGGGTCTACGAGCAGTACTTC. It specifies CASSPAGVYEQYF.

The chain couples TRBV27 to TRBJ2-1; 8 nucleotides match TRBD1. The CDR3 spans 14 residues. The J segment lost 4 bases and the V segment lost 3 bases, leaving 2 bases of the junction unmatched. Germline loops: CDR1 MNHEY, CDR2 SMNVEV (reference sequence). The CDR3 DNA sequence: TGTGCCAGCAGTTTCAGGGGGCCTTACAATGAGCAGTTCTTC. Amino acids: CASSFRGPYNEQFF.

The chain has TRBV5-1 and TRBJ2-5; TRBD2 matches at 15 bases. CDR1 and CDR2 from the germline V gene are SGHRS and YFSETQ. The CDR3 sequence is 16 residues long. The V segment lost 2 bases and the J segment 4 bases; nucleotides outside the gene matches: 3. This chain's CDR3 is CASSFGLAGGAETQYF. In DNA form, the CDR3 reads TGCGCCAGCAGCTTTGGACTAGCGGGAGGGGCAGAGACCCAGTACTTC.

The chain is built from TRBV10-3 and TRBJ2-3; 8 nucleotides agree with TRBD2. This CDR3 is built from 14 residues. V shed 7 bases and J 1 base; nucleotides not matched to a gene: 4. Germline assignment: CDR1 ENHRY and CDR2 SYGVKD. This CDR3 reads CAIKKAGGTDTQYF. The CDR3 DNA reads as TGTGCCATCAAAAAAGCGGGGGGCACAGATACGCAGTATTTT.

The chain carries TRBV15 and TRBJ2-5; TRBD2 is a possible D gene (6 bases). The CDR3 consists of 14 residues. V lost 0 bases to trimming and J lost 4 bases, with 9 bases between them. Germline loops: CDR1 LNHNV, CDR2 YYDKDF (reference sequence). CDR3 DNA: TGTGCCACCAGCAGAGATTTGGGGGGAGAGACCCAGTACTTC. Translating it yields CATSRDLGGETQYF.

The chain has TRBV9 and TRBJ1-1, with D possibly matching TRBD1 (5 bases). This CDR3 is 16 amino acids long. V was cut by 4 bases and J by 1 base, with 17 bases left in between. Germline CDR1 and CDR2: SGDLS and YYNGEE. The chain's CDR3 is CASSPQEGQTNTEAFF. The DNA for the CDR3 is TGTGCCAGCAGCCCCCAGGAGGGGCAGACGAACACTGAAGCTTTCTTT.

The chain has TRBV5-1 and TRBJ1-1; TRBD1 matches at 9 bases. The CDR3 sequence is 14 residues long. Germline V lookup: CDR1 SGHRS, CDR2 YFSETQ. V was clipped by 2 bases and J by 5 bases; unmatched bases: 4. CDR3 coding DNA: TGCGCCAGCAGCTTACAGGGGGCGGCGACTGAAGCTTTCTTT. Encoded protein: CASSLQGAATEAFF.

The chain couples TRBV28 to TRBJ1-1, with D hard to call. Between the trimmed V and J ends, which lost 5 bases and 0 bases, there was a span of 13 bases. CDR1 and CDR2 from the germline V gene are MDHEN and SYDVKM. The CDR3 spans 15 residues. In DNA, the CDR3 is TGTGCCAGCAGTCCTGGGCCCTCGATGAACACTGAAGCTTTCTTT. Amino acid sequence: CASSPGPSMNTEAFF.

The gene calls are TRBV7-9 and TRBJ1-4; D perhaps matches TRBD1 (5 bases). CDR3 length equals 15 residues. V lost 1 base to trimming and J lost 5 bases, with 11 bases between them. Germline V gene lookup returns CDR1 SEHNR and CDR2 FQNEAQ (reference sequence). CDR3 residues: CASSLVRGGNEKLFF. The CDR3 DNA is TGTGCCAGCAGCTTAGTAAGGGGTGGAAATGAAAAACTGTTTTTT. The full variable domain, its missing parts supplied by reference TRBV7-9 and TRBJ1-4, is DTGVSQNPRHKITKRGQNVTFRCDPISEHNRLYWYRQTLGQGPEFLTYFQNEAQLEKSRLLSDRFSAERPKGSFSTLEIQRTEQGDSAMYLCASSLVRGGNEKLFFGSGTQLSVL.

The rearrangement links TRBV7-8 to TRBJ2-5; 7 bases map to TRBD1. The V gene end was trimmed by 3 bases and the J gene end by 1 base; junction bases not matched to a gene: 2. Germline CDR1 SGHVS, CDR2 FQNEAQ. The length of the CDR3 is 14 residues. CDR3 nucleotide sequence: TGTGCCAGCAGCTTCGGGACAGTCCAAGAGACCCAGTACTTC. The encoded protein is CASSFGTVQETQYF.

The V call is TRBV4-2, the J call TRBJ2-1; 9 positions agree with TRBD2. V was clipped by 1 base and J by 5 bases; unmatched bases: 9. Germline-derived CDR1 and CDR2 are LGHNA and YNFKEQ. This CDR3 has 17 residues. The DNA of the CDR3 is TGTGCCAGCAGCCAAGTCCTCGCGGGGGGGTCGCACAATGAGCAGTTCTTC. Protein product: CASSQVLAGGSHNEQFF.